The 11 T cell receptor beta chains given below trace back to one sample, sequenced in a study of cytomegalovirus exposure and HLA in healthy donors. The method was immunoSEQ multiplex PCR; TCRdb's version includes in-frame clones alone and lacks a portion of them. The table has approximately 150,000 clones, 91% seen once. Sequenced: PBMCs. The receptors here all came from a woman younger than 35 in good health and CMV-seropositive.

DNA of the CDR3: TGTGCCAGCAGGGTTGGAGGTACTGAAGCTTTCTTT. The encoded protein is CASRVGGTEAFF. This chain joins TRBV28 and TRBJ1-1; no definite D call. The CDR3 is 12 amino acids. V was pared by 6 bases and J by 5 bases, with 10 bases between. The germline V gene encodes CDR1 MDHEN and CDR2 SYDVKM. The full variable domain, rest sourced from reference TRBV28 and TRBJ1-1, is DVKVTQSSRYLVKRTGEKVFLECVQDMDHENMFWYRQDPGLGLRLIYFSYDVKMKEKGDIPEGYSVSREKKERFSLILESASTNQTSMYLCASRVGGTEAFFGQGTRLTVV.

This clone was recorded only once. The chain has TRBV18 and TRBJ2-7, with TRBD2 matching over 7 bases. This CDR3 contains 15 residues. The V segment lost 3 bases and the J segment 0 bases; nucleotides outside the gene matches: 5. Germline CDR1 and CDR2: KGHSH and LQKENI. The CDR3: CASSPVGGSSYEQYF. The CDR3 nucleotides read TGTGCCAGCTCACCCGTGGGGGGGAGCTCCTACGAGCAGTACTTC. Combining the CDR3 with reference TRBV18 and TRBJ2-7 gives the whole variable domain NAGVMQNPRHLVRRRGQEARLRCSPMKGHSHVYWYRQLPEEGLKFMVYLQKENIIDESGMPKERFSAEFPKEGPSILRIQQVVRGDSAAYFCASSPVGGSSYEQYFGPGTRLTVT.

The V call is TRBV5-3, the J call TRBJ1-1, with 7 bases identical to TRBD1. TRBV5-3 counts as an open reading frame of uncertain function. Trimming cost V 6 bases and J 1 base; bases outside gene matches: 21. The CDR3 length is 19 residues. CDR3 protein: CARIFGAEDTGAANTEAFF. The CDR3 bases are TGTGCCAGAATCTTTGGGGCGGAAGACACAGGGGCGGCGAACACTGAAGCTTTCTTT.

CDR3 sequence: CASSLVADLGELFF. The CDR3 DNA sequence: TGTGCCAGCAGTTTAGTAGCGGATCTCGGGGAGCTGTTTTTT. This chain links TRBV27 with TRBJ2-2; possible D gene TRBD2, 6 bases. Germline CDR1 MNHEY, CDR2 SMNVEV (reference sequence). The CDR3 is 14 residues long. V dropped 2 bases and J dropped 7 bases, with 11 bases sitting between them.

The gene calls are TRBV19 and TRBJ2-7; D possibly corresponds to TRBD1 (5 bases). V was pared by 5 bases and J by 2 bases, with 10 bases between. The germline gives CDR1 LNHDA, CDR2 SQIVND (reference sequence). This CDR3 is built from 13 residues. The CDR3: CASSPHRTYEQYF. In DNA form, the CDR3 reads TGTGCCAGTAGTCCCCACAGGACCTACGAGCAGTACTTC.

Here the CDR3 DNA reads TGTGCCAGCAGCTTAGTAGGGGGCTCTGGAAACACCATATATTTT. Its protein product is CASSLVGGSGNTIYF. V gene TRBV7-2 combines with J gene TRBJ1-3; D is possibly TRBD1 (6 bases). Germline loops: CDR1 SGHTA, CDR2 FQGNSA. The ends were cut back, 1 base at V and 0 bases at J, with 7 bases in the middle. This CDR3 contains 15 residues.

This rearrangement joins TRBV6-1 to TRBJ2-7; unclear D gene. The germline V gene has CDR1 MNHNS and CDR2 SASEGT. CDR3 length equals 16 residues. The V end lost 4 bases, the J end lost 2 bases, and 18 bases lay between the germline ends. The CDR3 sequence: CASSGRVLALAYEQYF. CDR3 nucleotides: TGTGCCAGCAGTGGCCGCGTACTCGCTCTTGCCTACGAGCAGTACTTC.

This chain connects TRBV9 to TRBJ2-3; D may be TRBD1 (6 bases). The CDR3 is 17 amino acids. Trimming took 3 bases from V and 6 from J, leaving 23 bases between them. The germline gives CDR1 SGDLS, CDR2 YYNGEE. This chain's CDR3 is CASSAPSGTGPGDTQYF. CDR3 DNA sequence: TGTGCCAGCAGCGCCCCCTCCGGAACAGGGCCCGGGGATACGCAGTATTTT.

The gene calls are TRBV7-9 and TRBJ2-7; weak D call: TRBD2 (5 bases). The V gene lost 10 bases and the J gene lost 6 bases, with 19 bases spanning the gap. Germline loops: CDR1 SEHNR, CDR2 FQNEAQ (reference sequence). The CDR3 covers 13 residues. CDR3 coding DNA: TGTGCCACCGGAGGTTTATCAGTCGGCGAGCAGTACTTC. Its translation: CATGGLSVGEQYF.

The chain links TRBV2 to TRBJ2-1; 14 bases map to TRBD2. The germline CDR1 and CDR2 sequences are SNHLY and FYNNEI. V lost 8 bases and J lost 6; bases outside the gene matches: 6. This CDR3 comprises 15 residues. CDR3 in DNA: TGTGCCAGCGAAGCCGGGACTAGCGGGAGCAATGAGCAGTTCTTC. Its protein is CASEAGTSGSNEQFF.

The J gene is TRBJ2-1, the V gene TRBV13, with D possibly TRBD2 on 5 matching bases. In germline, CDR1 is PRHDT, CDR2 FYEKMQ (reference sequence). This CDR3 spans 13 amino acids. V lost 5 bases, J lost 8 bases, and 13 bases lay in between. In DNA, the CDR3 is TGTGCCAGCAGCCAGGTGGGAGTCGATGAGCAGTTCTTC. It codes for CASSQVGVDEQFF.